This T cell receptor (beta chain) was found in a study of T cell responses to AZD1222 COVID-19 vaccine. On the study more broadly: Second-dose timings of about 4 or about 12 weeks were pooled.

Concerning this clone itself: Its antigen is not identified.

After removal of 4 bases from V and 8 bases from J, the junction contained 3 bases not matched to a gene. The germline CDR1 and CDR2 sequences are SEHNR and FQNEAQ (reference sequence). The CDR3 is 14 residues long. The method was immunoSEQ multiplex PCR; TCRdb's version includes in-frame clones alone and lacks a portion of them. The sample includes 140,000 to 150,000 clones, approximately 94% seen only once; the top ten take about 1.9%. Study-wide findings and caveats: Within unmutated variant regions lay the reported targets of nearly half of spike-specific TCRs. In a largely white British group with more females than males, clonal diversity was possibly underestimated.

The TCR originated in an adult in good health. V is TRBV7-9 and J is TRBJ2-1, with 12 positions matching TRBD2. Here the sequenced sample was peripheral blood, taken on day 0 of AZD1222 vaccination. The CDR3 DNA reads TGTGCCAGCAGCTCTAGCGGGGGGGTTTATGAGCAGTTCTTC. Translating gives CASSSSGGVYEQFF.